Listed here are 25 T cell receptor beta chains from one sample, sequenced in a study of T-cell reconstitution after alpha-beta-depleted transplantation in children. This sample's TCRbeta library carried unique molecular identifier barcodes. TCRdb re-analysed the PCR reads in MiXCR, keeping a single row per CDR3 protein. Among 70,000 to 95,000 distinct CDR3 sequences listed, roughly an eighth were seen once. Sequenced material: PBMCs from the stem cell graft donor, taken from the stem cell graft. Every receptor here comes from a human donor who donated a stem cell graft to a child with inherited bone marrow failure.

There are many counts of this clonotype. The chain joins TRBV6-1 to TRBJ2-2, with D perhaps TRBD1 (6 bases). Germline values: CDR1 MNHNS, CDR2 SASEGT. Between the trimmed V and J ends, which lost 2 bases and 5 bases, there was a span of 12 bases. This CDR3 is built from 15 residues. The CDR3 reads CASSEHRERTGELFF. CDR3 sequence (DNA): TGTGCCAGCAGTGAACACAGGGAGAGAACCGGGGAGCTGTTTTTT.

This clonotype has a handful of counts. This chain uses TRBV19 with TRBJ1-1; 8 nucleotides line up with TRBD1. The CDR3 totals 15 residues. After removal of 4 bases from V and 2 bases from J, the junction contained 6 bases not matched to a gene. Germline-derived CDR1 and CDR2 are LNHDA and SQIVND (reference sequence). DNA for the CDR3: TGTGCCAGTAGTACGTTGACAGGGGTAAACACTGAAGCTTTCTTT. Translated: CASSTLTGVNTEAFF.

The rearrangement links TRBV7-2 to TRBJ2-7; D ambiguous. The CDR3 totals 15 residues. With 0 bases removed from V and 3 bases from J, the gap between germline ends came to 12 bases. CDR1 and CDR2 (germline): SGHTA, FQGNSA. The CDR3 loop reads CASSLAPGRSYEQYF. In nucleotides, the CDR3 is TGTGCCAGCAGCTTAGCTCCCGGACGGAGCTACGAGCAGTACTTC.

This clonotype was recorded at least ten times. The chain joins TRBV5-1 to TRBJ2-5, with 11 bases lining up with TRBD1. CDR1 is SGHRS, CDR2 YFSETQ, per germline. The CDR3 contains 15 residues. Trimming removed 4 bases from V and 3 bases from J; junction bases left unmatched: 5. In DNA form, the CDR3 reads TGCGCCAGCAGCGGGGGGACAGGGGGAGAAGAGACCCAGTACTTC. Amino acid sequence: CASSGGTGGEETQYF.

In this sample, this clonotype turned up a few times. The chain recombines TRBV5-6 with TRBJ2-1; 10 nucleotides match TRBD2. V lost 6 bases and J lost 4; bases outside the gene matches: 10. CDR1 SGHDT and CDR2 YYEEEE come from the germline V gene. The CDR3 is made up of 16 amino acids. The CDR3 nucleotides read TGTGCCAGCACCACCCGGTCTAGCGGGAGATACAATGAGCAGTTCTTC. It specifies CASTTRSSGRYNEQFF.

At least ten counts were recorded for this clonotype. The chain joins TRBV7-2 to TRBJ1-1; D is possibly TRBD1 (6 bases). The CDR3 loop spans 15 amino acids. V was clipped by 0 bases and J by 0 bases, with 8 bases between them. The germline CDR1 and CDR2 sequences are SGHTA and FQGNSA. The CDR3 DNA sequence: TGTGCCAGCAGCTTAGCAGGGGGGGTGAACACTGAAGCTTTCTTT. It specifies CASSLAGGVNTEAFF.

The V call is TRBV7-2, the J call TRBJ2-1, with D maybe TRBD2 (5 bases). Germline V gene sequence: CDR1 SGHTA, CDR2 FQGNSA. V was shortened by 5 bases and J by 2 bases, with 13 bases between the two germline ends. The length of the CDR3 is 15 residues. CDR3 nucleotides: TGTGCCAGCAGCGCCGCTAGCCCCCCCTACAATGAGCAGTTCTTC. It is translated as CASSAASPPYNEQFF.

The sample holds many counts of this clonotype. The genes are TRBV9 and TRBJ1-6, with a weak D call TRBD1 (5 bases). The CDR3 length is 16 residues. Germline V gene sequence: CDR1 SGDLS, CDR2 YYNGEE. V lost 4 bases, J lost 0 bases, and 11 bases lay in between. The CDR3 sequence is CASSPRTSSYNSPLHF. The CDR3 DNA is TGTGCCAGCAGCCCTAGGACATCCTCCTATAATTCACCCCTCCACTTT. Full variable domain (remainder filled in from reference TRBV9 and TRBJ1-6): DSGVTQTPKHLITATGQRVTLRCSPRSGDLSVYWYQQSLDQGLQFLIQYYNGEERAKGNILERFSAQQFPDLHSELNLSSLELGDSALYFCASSPRTSSYNSPLHFGNGTRLTVT.

This clonotype was seen many times. The chain employs TRBV5-1 and TRBJ1-2, with a weak D call TRBD1 (5 bases). Deletions cut 3 bases from V and 10 bases from J, with 13 bases between. This CDR3 has 12 amino acids. Germline V gives CDR1 SGHRS, CDR2 YFSETQ. The CDR3 nucleotides are TGCGCCAGCAGCTCATGGACATCGGACTACACCTTC. Amino acid sequence: CASSSWTSDYTF.

Many counts were recorded for this clonotype. The chain combines TRBV16 with TRBJ2-7, with 7 bases fitting TRBD2. The CDR3 is made up of 13 amino acids. CDR1 is KGHSY and CDR2 is FQNENV in the germline V gene. Losses at the gene ends were 0 bases for V and 7 bases for J; bases not matched to a gene: 3. The CDR3 sequence is CASSQSPLAEQYF. The CDR3, as DNA: TGTGCCAGCAGCCAATCACCACTAGCGGAGCAGTACTTC.

This clonotype has a count of ten or more. The rearrangement links TRBV29-1 to TRBJ2-1; D is possibly TRBD2 (6 bases). V lost 7 bases and J 7 bases, leaving 26 bases between the germline ends. In germline, CDR1 is SQVTM, CDR2 ANQGSEA. The CDR3 has 16 amino acids. DNA of the CDR3: TGCAGCGCCCCGTCCAGCAGCGGGTGGTCGGGAAATGAGCAGTTCTTC. Its protein is CSAPSSSGWSGNEQFF.

The chain employs TRBV4-1 and TRBJ1-5; D possibly corresponds to TRBD1 (5 bases). CDR1 is MGHRA and CDR2 is YSYEKL in the germline V gene. The CDR3 spans 15 residues. V was clipped by 1 base and J by 6 bases, with 13 bases between them. Here the CDR3 DNA reads TGCGCCAGCAGCCAAGTGGGGGGTCCCGGTCAGCCCCAGCATTTT. Its protein is CASSQVGGPGQPQHF.

In this sample, this clonotype turned up a few times. This rearrangement joins TRBV5-6 to TRBJ2-1; perhaps TRBD2 as D (6 bases). The V gene's germline CDR1 is SGHDT and CDR2 YYEEEE. This CDR3 comprises 13 residues. Deletions cut 1 base from V and 8 bases from J, with 10 bases between. The CDR3: CASSLLGGDEQFF. DNA of the CDR3: TGTGCCAGCAGCTTGCTCGGGGGAGATGAGCAGTTCTTC. Complete variable domain (other parts from reference TRBV5-6 and TRBJ2-1): DAGVTQSPTHLIKTRGQQVTLRCSPKSGHDTVSWYQQALGQGPQFIFQYYEEEERQRGNFPDRFSGHQFPNYSSELNVNALLLGDSALYLCASSLLGGDEQFFGPGTRLTVL.

In this sample, this clonotype turned up many times. The V and J genes are TRBV27 and TRBJ2-7; perhaps TRBD2 as D (7 bases). This CDR3 comprises 14 residues. Trimming pared 6 bases from V and 5 bases from J, leaving 17 bases between. Germline CDR1 reads MNHEY; CDR2 reads SMNVEV (reference sequence). The CDR3 loop is CASRPGGGAHEQYF. In DNA, the CDR3 is TGTGCCAGCAGACCTGGAGGGGGGGCTCACGAGCAGTACTTC.

V usage is TRBV28 and J usage is TRBJ2-3, with 8 bases fitting TRBD2. Germline V gives CDR1 MDHEN, CDR2 SYDVKM. This CDR3 is built from 18 residues. V shed 1 base, J shed 0 bases, and the junction held 9 bases outside the gene matches. The CDR3 region has the DNA TGTGCCAGCAGTTTATCCAAGCCTAGCGGGTCTAGCACAGATACGCAGTATTTT. As protein: CASSLSKPSGSSTDTQYF.

This clonotype was recorded a few times. This sequence joins TRBV6-6 and TRBJ2-7; 8 nucleotides align to TRBD1. The CDR3 spans 14 residues. The germline gives CDR1 MNHNY, CDR2 SVGAGI (reference sequence). Trimming cost V 5 bases and J 9 bases; bases outside gene matches: 12. The CDR3 DNA is TGTGCCAGCAGTGAAGGACAGGGAACGGGGGTGCAGTACTTC. This encodes CASSEGQGTGVQYF.

The J gene is TRBJ1-1, the V gene TRBV29-1; 7 nucleotides line up with TRBD1. V shed 4 bases, J shed 3 bases, and the junction held 5 bases outside the gene matches. Germline CDR1 is SQVTM and CDR2 is ANQGSEA. This CDR3 is built from 13 residues. Written as DNA, the CDR3 is TGCAGCGTTGTCAGGGGGGCTGACACTGAAGCTTTCTTT. It codes for CSVVRGADTEAFF.

This clonotype was detected many times. The genes are TRBV5-1 and TRBJ2-6, with D perhaps assigned TRBD1 or TRBD2 (5 bases each). The CDR3 runs to 16 residues. The germline V and J ends were trimmed by 4 bases and 0 bases, with 11 bases remaining between them. Germline CDR1 is SGHRS and CDR2 is YFSETQ. CDR3 nucleotides: TGCGCCAGCAGCGCAGGGACGCGCTCTGGGGCCAACGTCCTGACTTTC. This gives the protein CASSAGTRSGANVLTF.

This clonotype was found many times. The V and J genes are TRBV5-1 and TRBJ1-1; D unresolved. CDR1 and CDR2 from the germline V gene are SGHRS and YFSETQ. The CDR3 spans 15 residues. V was trimmed by 0 bases and J by 1 base, leaving 10 bases between them. CDR3 region: CASSLENRENTEAFF. The CDR3 coding sequence is TGCGCCAGCAGCTTGGAAAACAGAGAGAACACTGAAGCTTTCTTT.

This clonotype was detected many times. The chain links TRBV20-1 to TRBJ1-2; possibly TRBD1 for D (6 bases). The germline gives CDR1 DFQATT, CDR2 SNEGSKA (reference sequence). This CDR3 has 14 residues. V lost 0 bases to trimming and J lost 4 bases, with 12 bases between them. The CDR3 region is CSAREIRGVYGYTF. As DNA, the CDR3 is TGCAGTGCTAGAGAAATCAGGGGAGTCTATGGCTACACCTTC.

This clonotype was seen ten or more times. V usage is TRBV12-3 or TRBV12-4 and J usage is TRBJ1-3, with D possibly being TRBD1 (6 bases). This CDR3 region has 14 residues. V dropped 8 bases and J dropped 0 bases, with 11 bases sitting between them. The DNA of the CDR3 is TGTGCCAGCGGGTTAGGGGGCTCTGGAAACACCATATATTTT. Encoded protein: CASGLGGSGNTIYF.

This clonotype was counted ten times or more. V is TRBV5-1 and J is TRBJ2-3; 8 nucleotides align to TRBD2. The junction had 6 bases not matched to a gene; V was cut back by 0 bases and J by 0 bases. CDR1 SGHRS and CDR2 YFSETQ come from the germline V gene. The CDR3 extends over 17 amino acids. In DNA form, the CDR3 reads TGCGCCAGCAGCTTGGAGTTGCGGGGGGCAAGCACAGATACGCAGTATTTT. The encoded protein is CASSLELRGASTDTQYF.

The table lists this clonotype with many counts. The rearrangement uses TRBV5-6 and TRBJ2-1; D remains unclear. The CDR3 contains 19 residues. Germline assignment: CDR1 SGHDT and CDR2 YYEEEE. Trimming cost V 4 bases and J 5 bases, with 28 bases left between them. CDR3 DNA: TGTGCCAGCAGCCGTATCAACGTCCGTGGCAGCCCGTCTGACAATGAGCAGTTCTTC. Translation: CASSRINVRGSPSDNEQFF. Supplemented by reference TRBV5-6 and TRBJ2-1, the full variable domain reads DAGVTQSPTHLIKTRGQQVTLRCSPKSGHDTVSWYQQALGQGPQFIFQYYEEEERQRGNFPDRFSGHQFPNYSSELNVNALLLGDSALYLCASSRINVRGSPSDNEQFFGPGTRLTVL.

This clonotype came up many times. V and J are TRBV29-1 and TRBJ2-7; D possibly matches TRBD1 or TRBD2 (5 bases each). V lost 7 bases, J lost 2 bases, and 15 bases lay in between. This CDR3 spans 13 amino acids. The germline CDR1 and CDR2 sequences are SQVTM and ANQGSEA. CDR3 coding DNA: TGCAGCGCCGCACGGGACGGCACCTACGAGCAGTACTTC. It specifies CSAARDGTYEQYF.

This clonotype was detected ten times or more. The chain links TRBV7-2 to TRBJ2-7, with D possibly matching TRBD2 (6 bases). CDR3 size: 15 residues. Germline CDR1 reads SGHTA; CDR2 reads FQGNSA. V lost 2 bases to trimming and J lost 2 bases, with 13 bases between them. CDR3: CASSLLPGGAYEQYF. For the CDR3, the DNA is TGTGCCAGCAGCTTACTCCCCGGGGGTGCCTACGAGCAGTACTTC.